The sequence of this T cell receptor (beta chain) was determined in a study of shared clonotypes between healthy human individuals. Study-wide points: Large sequencing depth failed to make sorted-subset sequencing complete, rarefaction showed.

This clone has just one count. No antigen is known for it. The table came from immunoSEQ multiplex PCR; TCRdb's copy has only in-frame clones and leaves some out. The table has some 2,000,000 clones, around 95% seen once. The length of the CDR3 is 13 residues. V was pared by 7 bases and J by 6 bases, with 18 bases between. Looked up from germline, CDR1 is SQVTM and CDR2 is ANQGSEA. This sequence joins TRBV29-1 and TRBJ1-2; D call uncertain. Source material: naive CD4+ T cells sorted from blood. Subset defined: CD45RA+ positively selected. The sequence was obtained from a young man in good health. The CDR3 DNA follows: TGCAGCGCTATACTTCAGCCCATAGATGGCTACACCTTC. Encoded protein: CSAILQPIDGYTF.